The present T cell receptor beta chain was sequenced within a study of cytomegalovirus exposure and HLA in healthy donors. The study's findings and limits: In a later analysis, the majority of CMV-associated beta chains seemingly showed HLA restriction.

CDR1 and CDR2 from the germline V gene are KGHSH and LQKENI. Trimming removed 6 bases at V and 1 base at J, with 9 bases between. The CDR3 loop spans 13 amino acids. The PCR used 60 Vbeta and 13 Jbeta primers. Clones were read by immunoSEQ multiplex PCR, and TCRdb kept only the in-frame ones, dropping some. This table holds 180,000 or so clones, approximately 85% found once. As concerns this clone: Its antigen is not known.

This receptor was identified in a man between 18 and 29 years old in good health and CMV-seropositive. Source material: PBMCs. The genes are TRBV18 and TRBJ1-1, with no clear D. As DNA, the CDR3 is TGTGCCAGCTCCAGTGGGCGGAACACTGAAGCTTTCTTT. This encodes CASSSGRNTEAFF.